This T cell receptor (beta chain) was observed in a study of T cell repertoires in cytomegalovirus infection. Study information: The public TCR beta signatures pointed to both CMV infection and matching HLA type. Notes on the study in general: Based on cumulative public TCR beta family frequency, carriers of CMV plus the relevant HLA were identified. In two of eight donors, the top clonotype was HLA-C-restricted CMV-specific.

V was cut by 4 bases and J by 0 bases, with 17 bases left in between. Germline CDR1 and CDR2: SGHTA and FQGNSA. The CDR3 extends over 17 amino acids. One entry per CDR3 protein, called by TCRdb with MiXCR from the reads. This table holds some 250,000 distinct CDR3 sequences, around 9% found once. This clonotype was counted ten times or more. The antigen is not known. The sequence derives from a human donor in good health (CMV status not recorded). Some clones in this sample may be carry-over from other donors' samples. The sequenced sample was PBMCs. This rearrangement joins TRBV7-2 to TRBJ2-3; D ambiguous. Here the CDR3 reads CASSYTGWAPSTDTQYF. CDR3 nucleotides: TGTGCCAGCAGCTACACCGGGTGGGCTCCAAGCACAGATACGCAGTATTTT.